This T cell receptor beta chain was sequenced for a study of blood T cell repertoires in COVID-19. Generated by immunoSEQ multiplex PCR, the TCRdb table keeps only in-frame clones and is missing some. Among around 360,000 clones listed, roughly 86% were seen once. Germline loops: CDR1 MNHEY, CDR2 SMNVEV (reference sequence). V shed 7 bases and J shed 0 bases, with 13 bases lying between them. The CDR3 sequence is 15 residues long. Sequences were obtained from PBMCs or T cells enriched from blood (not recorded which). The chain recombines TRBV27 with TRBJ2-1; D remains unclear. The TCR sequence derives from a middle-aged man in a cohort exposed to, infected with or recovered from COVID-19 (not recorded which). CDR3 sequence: CASKLTPRSYNEQFF. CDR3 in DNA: TGTGCCAGCAAACTCACGCCGCGCTCCTACAATGAGCAGTTCTTC.